Listed below are T cell receptor beta chains from one sample, sequenced in a study of read filtering for tumor transcriptome and immune sequencing. TCRdb used MiXCR to reprocess the reads, holding one entry per CDR3 protein. The table records tens of thousands of distinct CDR3 sequences, about 13% of them present only once. Sequencing was carried out using a population of CD138-negative cells sorted from bone marrow. The receptors were gathered from a donor at least 40 years old with multiple myeloma. The conserved cysteine and the conserved F or W are not part of the CDR3 here. Each record gives: V gene, CDR3 protein.

V gene: TRBV7-9; CDR3 protein: ASSLSGGVYNEQF
V gene: TRBV7-2; CDR3 protein: ASSYGTVFQETQY
V gene: TRBV6-6; CDR3 protein: ASKGRGQGNEKLF
V gene: TRBV20-1; CDR3 protein: SARDQAVNSPLH
V gene: TRBV30; CDR3 protein: AWTGENSYEQY
V gene: TRBV4-2; CDR3 protein: ASSQERAAPYEQY
V gene: TRBV7-2; CDR3 protein: ASSYPGGAHPETQY
V gene: TRBV28; CDR3 protein: ASSLWRPGSTDTQY
V gene: TRBV7-9; CDR3 protein: ASSLAVAGQETQY
V gene: TRBV20-1; CDR3 protein: SADLSRRSNVEQY
V gene: TRBV29-1; CDR3 protein: SAPGGSGTDTQY
V gene: TRBV5-1; CDR3 protein: ASSLGGLYEQY
V gene: TRBV5-1; CDR3 protein: ASSLEGPGEAF
V gene: TRBV20-1; CDR3 protein: SARPPMGNTEAF
V gene: TRBV5-1; CDR3 protein: ASSSQVNTEAF
V gene: TRBV29-1; CDR3 protein: SVVVLASIDTPY
V gene: TRBV2; CDR3 protein: ASMQGSGYGYT
V gene: TRBV20-1; CDR3 protein: SERSQGEAF
V gene: TRBV7-9; CDR3 protein: ASSLVSHEQF
V gene: TRBV7-7; CDR3 protein: ASSLGASQTNEQF
V gene: TRBV14; CDR3 protein: ASSRTGADYGYT
V gene: TRBV7-9; CDR3 protein: ASSSRTSGSIYEQY
V gene: TRBV29-1; CDR3 protein: SVAGLAGPFLSYNEQF
V gene: TRBV5-5; CDR3 protein: ASSSRGFDGYT
V gene: TRBV20-1; CDR3 protein: SSKGLGRGAHEQY
V gene: TRBV7-2; CDR3 protein: ASSFRDSHLGANVLT
V gene: TRBV5-1; CDR3 protein: ASSLVGGREQF
V gene: TRBV28; CDR3 protein: ASARGGLEAF
V gene: TRBV20-1; CDR3 protein: SASGLAEYNEQF
V gene: TRBV24-1; CDR3 protein: ATSGRLYNEQF
V gene: TRBV20-1; CDR3 protein: SARDGGRFTEAF